The 4 T cell receptor beta chains below were found in one sample sequenced in a study of blood T cell repertoires in COVID-19. Profiling relied on immunoSEQ multiplex PCR, and the TCRdb table lists in-frame clones only, not all of them. The sample holds 67,000 or so clones; roughly 83% are singletons and the top ten take over 25%. What was sequenced was peripheral blood. The source is a man aged 65 to 85 with acute or convalescent COVID-19.

Points on this clone: This sample includes further DNA sequences coding for the same CDR3. The V gene is TRBV10-1, the J gene TRBJ1-2; D is perhaps TRBD1 (5 bases). Germline CDR1 WNHNN, CDR2 SYGVQD (reference sequence). The CDR3 consists of 13 residues. V gave up 3 bases and J gave up 5 bases, with 10 bases separating them. The CDR3 DNA sequence: TGCGCCAGCAGTGATAAAACAGGATATGGCTACACCTTC. Encoded protein: CASSDKTGYGYTF.

The chain links TRBV11-2 to TRBJ1-1; 7 nucleotides align to TRBD1. CDR3 length equals 15 residues. In germline, CDR1 is SGHAT, CDR2 FQNNGV. J was trimmed by 5 bases and V by 6 bases; bases with no gene match: 12. The CDR3 DNA sequence: TGTGCCAGCAGGCCTTACCGACAGGGAGGAACTGAAGCTTTCTTT. It specifies CASRPYRQGGTEAFF.

This rearrangement joins TRBV27 to TRBJ1-4, with D unclear. Between the trimmed V and J ends, which lost 8 bases and 8 bases, there was a span of 18 bases. The CDR3 runs 14 residues. Germline V gene sequence: CDR1 MNHEY, CDR2 SMNVEV (reference sequence). The CDR3, as DNA: TGTGCCAGCTCACGGGCGGGATCCGGGGAAAAACTGTTTTTT. It translates to CASSRAGSGEKLFF. The entire variable domain, with the rest obtained from reference TRBV27 and TRBJ1-4, is as follows: EAQVTQNPRYLITVTGKKLTVTCSQNMNHEYMSWYRQDPGLGLRQIYYSMNVEVTDKGDVPEGYKVSRKEKRNFPLILESPSPNQTSLYFCASSRAGSGEKLFFGSGTQLSVL.

The rearrangement links TRBV2 to TRBJ1-1; TRBD1 matches 7 bases. Germline CDR1 and CDR2: SNHLY and FYNNEI. The CDR3 sequence is 15 residues long. Trimming took 6 bases from V and 0 from J; bases not matched to a gene: 7. The CDR3 sequence: CASSRDSLMNTEAFF. The CDR3 nucleotides are TGTGCCAGCAGCCGGGACAGCCTTATGAACACTGAAGCTTTCTTT.